This entry is about one TCR beta chain. The data were obtained in a study of lymphopenia after photon versus proton radiotherapy. CDR1 is SGHRS, CDR2 YFSETQ, per germline. The CDR3 spans 14 residues. Trimming pared 2 bases from V and 3 bases from J, leaving 8 bases between. TCRdb's table, derived via immunoSEQ multiplex PCR, lists solely in-frame clones and lacks some. The table shows 40,000 or so clones, with about 93% occurring only once. The rearrangement uses TRBV5-1 and TRBJ1-4; D perhaps matches TRBD1 (6 bases). The starting material was peripheral blood, obtained from a patient treated with photon-based radiotherapy. This receptor was identified in a man in his 60s with cholangiocarcinoma. The CDR3 DNA sequence: TGCGCCAGCAGCTTCCAGGGGCCTAATGAAAAACTGTTTTTT. It encodes CASSFQGPNEKLFF.